This T cell receptor beta chain was identified during a study of control samples from healthy donors and cancer patients. Sequencing was performed with immunoSEQ multiplex PCR; in TCRdb, only in-frame clones are kept and a portion is missing. The sample has around 67,000 clones, over 85% seen once. CDR1 is SGHDT, CDR2 YYEEEE, per germline. The CDR3 is 16 amino acids. V was clipped by 2 bases and J by 1 base, with 15 bases between them. What was sequenced was PBMCs. This receptor was obtained from a man between 60 and 75 years old with colorectal cancer. The chain links TRBV5-6 to TRBJ1-1; D is undetermined. This CDR3 reads CASSFRVSPKNTEAFF. The DNA for the CDR3 is TGTGCCAGCAGCTTCCGGGTTTCGCCAAAGAACACTGAAGCTTTCTTT. The whole variable domain, filled in from reference TRBV5-6 and TRBJ1-1, reads DAGVTQSPTHLIKTRGQQVTLRCSPKSGHDTVSWYQQALGQGPQFIFQYYEEEERQRGNFPDRFSGHQFPNYSSELNVNALLLGDSALYLCASSFRVSPKNTEAFFGQGTRLTVV.